Here is one T cell receptor (beta chain) with its context. Its cognate antigen is unknown. This entry comes from a study of T-cell memory formation after mild COVID-19. Study in general: TCR clusters were mostly confined to one donor each. Study-wide results and limits: Among contracting clones, CD4+ were mainly CM/EM and CD8+ enriched in EMRA. Memory from before infection featured some responding clones, which suggests cross-reactive memory joined. A balance of CD4 and CD8 characterized clones contracting day 15 to 85, whereas later expanders leaned CD4+.

TCRdb recomputed calls from the 5' RACE reads with MiXCR, one row per CDR3 protein. The sample includes about 180,000 distinct CDR3 sequences, 16% of them seen just once. The CDR3 is 15 amino acids. Germline assignment: CDR1 SGHKS and CDR2 YYEKEE (reference sequence). The V segment lost 4 bases and the J segment 0 bases; nucleotides outside the gene matches: 2. The source material was PBMCs or a T cell subset sorted from them (not recorded which). The rearrangement joins TRBV5-5 to TRBJ1-1; 11 positions match TRBD1. This clonotype was sampled from an adult woman who had mild COVID-19 (a few samples of this study predate the infection). Cell type and time point are not known. CDR3 sequence (DNA): TGTGCCAGCAGCGCGGGACAGGGGGTGAACACTGAAGCTTTCTTT. Translating gives CASSAGQGVNTEAFF.